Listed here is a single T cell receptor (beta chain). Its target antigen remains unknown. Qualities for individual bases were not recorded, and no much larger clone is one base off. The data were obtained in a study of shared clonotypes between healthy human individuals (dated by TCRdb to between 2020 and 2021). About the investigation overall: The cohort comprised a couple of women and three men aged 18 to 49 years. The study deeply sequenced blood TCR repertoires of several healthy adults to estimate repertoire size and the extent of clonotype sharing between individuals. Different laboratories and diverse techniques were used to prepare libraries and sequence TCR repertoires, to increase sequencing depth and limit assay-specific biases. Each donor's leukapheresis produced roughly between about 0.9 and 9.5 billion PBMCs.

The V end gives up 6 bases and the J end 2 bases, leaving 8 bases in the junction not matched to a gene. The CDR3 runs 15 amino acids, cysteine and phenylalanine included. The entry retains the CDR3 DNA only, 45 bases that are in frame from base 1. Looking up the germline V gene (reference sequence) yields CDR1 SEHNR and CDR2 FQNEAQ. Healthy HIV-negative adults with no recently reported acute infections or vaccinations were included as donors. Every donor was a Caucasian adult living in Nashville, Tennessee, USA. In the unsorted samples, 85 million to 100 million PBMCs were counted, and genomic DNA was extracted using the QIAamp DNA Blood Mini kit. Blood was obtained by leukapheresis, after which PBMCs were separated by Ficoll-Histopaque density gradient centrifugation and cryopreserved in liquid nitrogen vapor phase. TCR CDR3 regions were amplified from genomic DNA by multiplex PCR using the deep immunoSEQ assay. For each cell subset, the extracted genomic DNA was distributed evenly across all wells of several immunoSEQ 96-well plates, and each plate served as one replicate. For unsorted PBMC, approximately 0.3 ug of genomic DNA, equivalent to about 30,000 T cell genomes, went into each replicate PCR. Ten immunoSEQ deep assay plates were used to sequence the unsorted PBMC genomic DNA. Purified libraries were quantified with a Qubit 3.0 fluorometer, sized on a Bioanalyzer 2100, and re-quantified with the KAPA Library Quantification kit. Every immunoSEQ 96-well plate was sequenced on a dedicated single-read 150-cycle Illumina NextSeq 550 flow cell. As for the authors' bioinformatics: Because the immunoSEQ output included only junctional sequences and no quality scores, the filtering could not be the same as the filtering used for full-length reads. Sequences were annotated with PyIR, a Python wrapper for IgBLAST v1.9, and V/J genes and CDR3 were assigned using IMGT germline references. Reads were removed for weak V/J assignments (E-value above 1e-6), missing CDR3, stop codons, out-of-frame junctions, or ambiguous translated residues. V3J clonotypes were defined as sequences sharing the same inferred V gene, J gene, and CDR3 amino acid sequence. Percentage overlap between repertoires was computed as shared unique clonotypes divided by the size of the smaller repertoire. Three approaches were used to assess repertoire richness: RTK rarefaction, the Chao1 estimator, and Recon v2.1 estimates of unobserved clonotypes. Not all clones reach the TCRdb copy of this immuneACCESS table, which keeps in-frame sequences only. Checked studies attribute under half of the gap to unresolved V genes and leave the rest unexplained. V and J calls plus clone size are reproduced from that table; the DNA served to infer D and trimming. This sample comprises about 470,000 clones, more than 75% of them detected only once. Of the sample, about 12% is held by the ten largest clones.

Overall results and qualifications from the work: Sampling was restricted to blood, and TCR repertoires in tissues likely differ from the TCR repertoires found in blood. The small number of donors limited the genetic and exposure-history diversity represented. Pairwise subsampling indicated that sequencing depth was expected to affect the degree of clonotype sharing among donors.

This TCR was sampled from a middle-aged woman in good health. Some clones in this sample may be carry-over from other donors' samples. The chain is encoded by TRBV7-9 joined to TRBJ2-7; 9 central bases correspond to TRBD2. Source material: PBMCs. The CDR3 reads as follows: CASSSPGLATYEQYF. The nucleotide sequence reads TGTGCCAGCAGTTCTCCGGGACTAGCTACCTACGAGCAGTACTTC.